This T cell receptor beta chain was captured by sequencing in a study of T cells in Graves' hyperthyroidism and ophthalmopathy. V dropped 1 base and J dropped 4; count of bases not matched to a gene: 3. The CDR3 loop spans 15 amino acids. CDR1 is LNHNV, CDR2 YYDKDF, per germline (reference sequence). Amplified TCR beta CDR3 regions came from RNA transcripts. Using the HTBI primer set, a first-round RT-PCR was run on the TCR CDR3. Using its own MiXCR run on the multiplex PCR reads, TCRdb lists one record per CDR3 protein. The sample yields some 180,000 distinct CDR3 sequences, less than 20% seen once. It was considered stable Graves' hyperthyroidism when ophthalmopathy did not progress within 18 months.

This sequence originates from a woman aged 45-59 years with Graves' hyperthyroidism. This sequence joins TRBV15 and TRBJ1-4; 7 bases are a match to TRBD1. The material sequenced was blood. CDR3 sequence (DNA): TGTGCCACCAGCAGAGGACAGGGATTTAATGAAAAACTGTTTTTT. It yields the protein CATSRGQGFNEKLFF.